The 8 T cell receptor beta chains in this list originate from one sample, sequenced in a study of regulatory T cells in long-lasting Graves disease. Building the TCR beta libraries relied on iRepertoire HTBI primers, and CDR3 regions underwent Arm-PCR. MiXCR, run by TCRdb on the multiplex PCR reads, gives a single entry per CDR3 protein. The data contain around 400,000 distinct CDR3 sequences, around 16% of them seen just once; the ten biggest clones take up roughly 7.7%. Regarding time point: newly diagnosed GD, antithyroid drugs for less than 3 months. Extracted PBMC RNA gave rise to the TCR library. The sample was also reused in another study, on T cells in Graves' hyperthyroidism and ophthalmopathy.

The input for sequencing was peripheral blood mononuclear cells (PBMCs), taken at new diagnosis, from a patient treated with antithyroid drugs. Receptors originate from a woman aged 40-49 years with Graves disease.

This chain joins TRBV4-1 and TRBJ2-7, with D perhaps matching TRBD1 (5 bases). Germline V CDR1 and CDR2: MGHRA, YSYEKL. V was cut by 3 bases and J by 5 bases, with 14 bases left in between. CDR3 length: 14 residues. The CDR3 sequence is CASSHPGLVHEQYF. The DNA of the CDR3 is TGCGCCAGCAGCCACCCAGGGTTGGTCCACGAGCAGTACTTC.

V gene TRBV4-1 combines with J gene TRBJ2-7; a possible D gene is TRBD1 (6 bases). Trimming cost V 1 base and J 5 bases, with 12 bases left between them. This CDR3 is 14 amino acids long. The V gene's germline CDR1 is MGHRA and CDR2 YSYEKL. The CDR3 loop reads CASSQAGAWNEQYF. CDR3 DNA: TGCGCCAGCAGCCAAGCAGGGGCCTGGAACGAGCAGTACTTC.

Of note for this clonotype: Germline is not matched at one junction end, which may reflect a read error. The chain carries TRBV7-3 and TRBJ1-6; D remains ambiguous. The CDR3 sequence is 13 residues long. Germline lookup yields CDR1 SGHTA and CDR2 FQGTGA. The CDR3 DNA reads as TGTGCCGGCAGCCAACTCAATAATTCACCCCTCCACTTT. Translated: CAGSQLNNSPLHF.

This clonotype was picked up many times. This chain uses TRBV7-6 with TRBJ2-2; 12 bases align to TRBD2. The V and J ends lost 5 bases and 0 bases, in that order; junction bases with no gene match: 13. Germline values: CDR1 SGHVS, CDR2 FNYEAQ. The CDR3 covers 20 residues. CDR3 DNA sequence: TGTGCCAGCAGCAGACTTAAGACTAGCGGGGGAATCGCGAACACCGGGGAGCTGTTTTTT. Encoded protein: CASSRLKTSGGIANTGELFF.

A word on this clonotype: A much larger clonotype is one base distant, so this may be a read error. The CDR3 does not end in the conserved phenylalanine or tryptophan, so this is likely a read error. This chain connects TRBV2 to TRBJ2-5, with 8 bases matching TRBD1. The germline V gene has CDR1 SNHLY and CDR2 FYNNEI. This CDR3 region has 13 residues. V shed 10 bases and J 5 bases; nucleotides not matched to a gene: 9. The CDR3 DNA reads TGTGCCAACTTGGACAGGGATCGGGAGACCCAGTACTCC. Translating gives CANLDRDRETQYS.

This clonotype was observed many times. The gene calls are TRBV20-1 and TRBJ2-1; 11 bases fit TRBD2. Germline V gives CDR1 DFQATT, CDR2 SNEGSKA (reference sequence). This CDR3 spans 15 amino acids. V shed 2 bases and J 1 base; nucleotides not matched to a gene: 1. CDR3 sequence (DNA): TGCAGTGCTAGACTAGCGGGAGGATCCTACAATGAGCAGTTCTTC. Translation: CSARLAGGSYNEQFF.

This clonotype was seen only a few times. V is TRBV20-1 and J is TRBJ2-1; 7 bases map to TRBD2. CDR1 and CDR2 from the germline V gene are DFQATT and SNEGSKA (reference sequence). With V trimmed by 3 bases and J by 7 bases, 15 bases remained unmatched. The CDR3 is 16 residues long. The CDR3 loop reads CSARADGRLAVNEQFF. CDR3 sequence (DNA): TGCAGTGCTAGGGCCGATGGGCGTCTAGCGGTGAATGAGCAGTTCTTC.

Ten or more counts support this clonotype. The V call is TRBV28, the J call TRBJ1-5; D is unresolved. Per the germline V gene, CDR1 is MDHEN and CDR2 is SYDVKM. Trimming took off 4 bases at V and 8 bases at J, with 15 bases between the two ends. This CDR3 is built from 14 residues. CDR3 DNA: TGTGCCAGCAGTTCGTCTCAGATAATGGAGCCCCAGCATTTT. Residues: CASSSSQIMEPQHF.